This TCR beta chain was documented in a study of beta chain features in type 1 diabetes. Reverse transcription of all isolated RNA meant that expressed TCRB transcripts were sequenced. The table came from immunoSEQ multiplex PCR; TCRdb's copy has only in-frame clones and leaves some out. The sample lists 130,000 to 150,000 clones, roughly 10% occurring once. CDR1 is MDHEN, CDR2 SYDVKM, per germline. The CDR3 totals 14 residues. Trimming shortened V by 5 bases and J by 9 bases, and 17 bases separated the two germline ends. In its sample, this clone was seen a few times. The source is a man younger than 30 in good health. The sequencing input was naive CD4+ T cells from blood. The rearrangement uses TRBV28 and TRBJ2-1; a possible D gene is TRBD1 (5 bases). CDR3 protein: CASSPPVGQGEQFF. CDR3 coding DNA: TGTGCCAGCAGTCCCCCCGTGGGGCAGGGTGAGCAGTTCTTC.